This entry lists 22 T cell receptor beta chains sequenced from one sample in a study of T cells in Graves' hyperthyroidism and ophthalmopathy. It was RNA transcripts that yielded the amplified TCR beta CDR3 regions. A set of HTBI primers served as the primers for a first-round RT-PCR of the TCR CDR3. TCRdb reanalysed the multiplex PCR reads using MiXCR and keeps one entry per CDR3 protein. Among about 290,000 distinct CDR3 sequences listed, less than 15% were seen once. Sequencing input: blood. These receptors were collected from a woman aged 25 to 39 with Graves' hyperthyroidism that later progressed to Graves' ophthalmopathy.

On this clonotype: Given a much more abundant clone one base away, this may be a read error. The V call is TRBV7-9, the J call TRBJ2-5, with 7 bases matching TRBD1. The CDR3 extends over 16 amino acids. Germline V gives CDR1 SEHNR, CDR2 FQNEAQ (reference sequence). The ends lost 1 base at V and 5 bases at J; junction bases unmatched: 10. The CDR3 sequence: CASSLVRGHGPETQYF. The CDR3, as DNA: TGTGCCAGCAGCTTAGTGAGGGGGCATGGGCCCGAGACCCAGTACTTC.

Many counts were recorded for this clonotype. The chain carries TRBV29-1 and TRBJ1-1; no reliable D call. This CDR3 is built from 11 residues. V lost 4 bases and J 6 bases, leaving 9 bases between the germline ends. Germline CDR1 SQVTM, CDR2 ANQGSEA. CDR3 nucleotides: TGCAGCGTTGGAGGAGTGTCTGAAGCTTTCTTT. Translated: CSVGGVSEAFF.

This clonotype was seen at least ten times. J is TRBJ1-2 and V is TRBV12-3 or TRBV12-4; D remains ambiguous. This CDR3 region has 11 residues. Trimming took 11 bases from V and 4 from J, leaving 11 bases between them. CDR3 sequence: CASQRGYGYTF. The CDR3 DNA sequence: TGTGCCTCCCAGAGAGGCTATGGCTACACCTTC.

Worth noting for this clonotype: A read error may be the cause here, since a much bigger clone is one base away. This CDR3 is CASSLGHHNQPQHF. CDR3 bases: TGTGCCAGCAGCTTAGGGCACCACAATCAGCCCCAGCATTTT. The V call is TRBV7-2, the J call TRBJ1-5, with D uncertain. Trimming left V 1 base short and J 3 bases short, with 7 bases between. CDR1 SGHTA and CDR2 FQGNSA come from the germline V gene. This CDR3 contains 14 residues.

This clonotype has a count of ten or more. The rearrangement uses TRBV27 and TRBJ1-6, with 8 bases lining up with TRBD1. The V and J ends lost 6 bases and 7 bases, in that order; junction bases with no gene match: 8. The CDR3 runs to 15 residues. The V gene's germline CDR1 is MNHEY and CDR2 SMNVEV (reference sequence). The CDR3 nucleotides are TGTGCCAGCAGCCGACAGCCAGGGGGCAATTCACCCCTCCACTTT. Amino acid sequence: CASSRQPGGNSPLHF.

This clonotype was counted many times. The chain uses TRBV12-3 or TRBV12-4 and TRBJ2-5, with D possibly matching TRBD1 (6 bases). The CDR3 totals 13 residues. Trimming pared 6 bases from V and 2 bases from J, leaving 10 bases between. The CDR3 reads CASSPQGQETQYF. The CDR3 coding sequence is TGTGCCAGCAGCCCCCAGGGGCAAGAGACCCAGTACTTC.

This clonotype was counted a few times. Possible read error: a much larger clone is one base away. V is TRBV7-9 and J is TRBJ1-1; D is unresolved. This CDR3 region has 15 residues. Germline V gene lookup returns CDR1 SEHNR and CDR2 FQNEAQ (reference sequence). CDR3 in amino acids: CASSLEVGANTEALF. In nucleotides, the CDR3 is TGTGCCAGCAGCTTAGAGGTGGGCGCAAACACTGAAGCTCTCTTT.

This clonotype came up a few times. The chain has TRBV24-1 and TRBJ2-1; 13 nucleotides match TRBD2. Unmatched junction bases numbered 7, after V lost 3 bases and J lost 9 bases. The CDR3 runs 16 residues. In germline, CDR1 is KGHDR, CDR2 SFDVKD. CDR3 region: CATSDPRTSGRSEQFF. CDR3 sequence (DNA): TGTGCCACCAGTGATCCCCGGACTAGCGGGAGAAGTGAGCAGTTCTTC.

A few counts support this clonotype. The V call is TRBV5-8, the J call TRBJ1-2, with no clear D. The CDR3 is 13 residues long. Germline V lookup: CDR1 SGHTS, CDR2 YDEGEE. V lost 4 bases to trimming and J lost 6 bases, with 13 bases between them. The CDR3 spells CASSPALMDGYTF. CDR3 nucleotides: TGTGCCAGCAGCCCTGCTCTGATGGATGGCTACACCTTC.

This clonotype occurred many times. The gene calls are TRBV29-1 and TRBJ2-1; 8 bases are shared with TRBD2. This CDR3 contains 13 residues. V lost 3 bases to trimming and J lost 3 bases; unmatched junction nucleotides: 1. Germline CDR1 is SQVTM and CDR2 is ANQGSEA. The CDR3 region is CSVEAGGYNEQFF. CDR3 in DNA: TGCAGCGTTGAGGCGGGAGGCTACAATGAGCAGTTCTTC.

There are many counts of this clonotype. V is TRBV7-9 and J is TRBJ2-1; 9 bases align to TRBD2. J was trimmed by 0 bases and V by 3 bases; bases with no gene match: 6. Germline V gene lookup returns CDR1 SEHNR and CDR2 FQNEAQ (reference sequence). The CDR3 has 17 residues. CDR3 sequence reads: CASSFPTSGSSYNEQFF. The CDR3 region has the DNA TGTGCCAGCAGCTTCCCTACTAGCGGGTCCTCCTACAATGAGCAGTTCTTC.

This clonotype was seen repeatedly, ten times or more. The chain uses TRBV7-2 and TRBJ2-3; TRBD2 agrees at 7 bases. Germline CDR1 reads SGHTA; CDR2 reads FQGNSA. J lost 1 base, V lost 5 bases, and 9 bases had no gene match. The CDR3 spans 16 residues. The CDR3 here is CASSTLGGTGTDTQYF. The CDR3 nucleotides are TGTGCCAGCAGCACCTTGGGGGGGACGGGCACAGATACGCAGTATTTT. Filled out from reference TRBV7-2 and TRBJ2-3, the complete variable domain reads GAGVSQSPSNKVTEKGKDVELRCDPISGHTALYWYRQSLGQGLEFLIYFQGNSAPDKSGLPSDRFSAERTGGSVSTLTIQRTQQEDSAVYLCASSTLGGTGTDTQYFGPGTRLTVL.

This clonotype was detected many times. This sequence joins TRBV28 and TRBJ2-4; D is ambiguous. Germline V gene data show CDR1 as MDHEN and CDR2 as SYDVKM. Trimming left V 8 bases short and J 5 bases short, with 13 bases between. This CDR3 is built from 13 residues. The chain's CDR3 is CASSTSPQNIQYF. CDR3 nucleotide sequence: TGTGCCAGCTCAACTTCGCCCCAAAACATTCAGTACTTC.

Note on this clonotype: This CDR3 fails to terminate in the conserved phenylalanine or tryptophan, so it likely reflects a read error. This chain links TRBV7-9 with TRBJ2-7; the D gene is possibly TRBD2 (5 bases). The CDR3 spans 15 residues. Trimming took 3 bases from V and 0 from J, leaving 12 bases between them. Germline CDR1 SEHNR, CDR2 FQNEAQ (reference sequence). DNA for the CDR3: TGTGCCAGCAGCTTGGCCGGGAAAAGCTCCTACGAGCAGTACTCC. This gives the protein CASSLAGKSSYEQYS.

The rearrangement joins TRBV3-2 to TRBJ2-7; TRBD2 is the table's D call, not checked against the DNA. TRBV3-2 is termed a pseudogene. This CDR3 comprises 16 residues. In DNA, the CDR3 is TGTGCCAGCAGCCAAGATCACGGGACTAGCAACTACGAGCAGTACTTC. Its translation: CASSQDHGTSNYEQYF.

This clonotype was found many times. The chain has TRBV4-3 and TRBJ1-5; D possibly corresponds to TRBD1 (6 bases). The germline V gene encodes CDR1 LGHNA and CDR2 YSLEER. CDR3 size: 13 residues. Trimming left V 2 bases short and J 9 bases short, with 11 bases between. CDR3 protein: CASSQTGGRPQHF. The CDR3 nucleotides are TGCGCCAGCAGCCAAACGGGGGGGCGGCCCCAGCATTTT.

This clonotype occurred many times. The CDR3 DNA is TGTGCCAGCAGCCCTGAATCGACAGGGAGGGGCAGCTACACCTTC. As protein: CASSPESTGRGSYTF. The genes are TRBV3-1 and TRBJ1-2; 7 nucleotides align to TRBD1. V trimming: 4 bases; J trimming: 9 bases; junction bases outside the gene matches: 14. The CDR3 contains 15 residues. Germline loops: CDR1 LGHDT, CDR2 YNNKEL (reference sequence).

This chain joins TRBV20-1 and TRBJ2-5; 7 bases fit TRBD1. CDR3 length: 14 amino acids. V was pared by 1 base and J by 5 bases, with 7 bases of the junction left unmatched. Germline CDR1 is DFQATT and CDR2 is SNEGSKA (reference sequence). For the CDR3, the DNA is TGCAGTGCTAGAGCAGGGGGTGATTGGGAGACCCAGTACTTC. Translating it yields CSARAGGDWETQYF.

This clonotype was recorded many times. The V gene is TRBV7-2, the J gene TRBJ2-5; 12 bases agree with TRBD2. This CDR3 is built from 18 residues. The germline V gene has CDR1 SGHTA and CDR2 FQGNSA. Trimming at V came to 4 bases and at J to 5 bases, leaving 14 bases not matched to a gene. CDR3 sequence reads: CASSSSLTSGSIWETQYF. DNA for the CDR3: TGTGCCAGCAGCTCGAGCTTGACTAGCGGGAGTATTTGGGAGACCCAGTACTTC. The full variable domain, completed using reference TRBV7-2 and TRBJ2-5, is GAGVSQSPSNKVTEKGKDVELRCDPISGHTALYWYRQSLGQGLEFLIYFQGNSAPDKSGLPSDRFSAERTGGSVSTLTIQRTQQEDSAVYLCASSSSLTSGSIWETQYFGPGTRLLVL.

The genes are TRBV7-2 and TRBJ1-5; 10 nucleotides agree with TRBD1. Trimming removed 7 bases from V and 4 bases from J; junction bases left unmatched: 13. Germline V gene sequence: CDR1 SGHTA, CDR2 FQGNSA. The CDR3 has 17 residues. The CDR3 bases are TGTGCCAGCAACTTTACTCCCCGGGACAGGGGAAATCAGCCCCAGCATTTT. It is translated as CASNFTPRDRGNQPQHF.

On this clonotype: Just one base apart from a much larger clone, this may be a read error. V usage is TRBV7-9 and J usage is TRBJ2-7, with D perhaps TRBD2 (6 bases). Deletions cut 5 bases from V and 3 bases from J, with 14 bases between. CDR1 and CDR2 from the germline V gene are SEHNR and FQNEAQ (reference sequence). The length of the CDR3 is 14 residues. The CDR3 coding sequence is TGTGCCAGCAGCCGCTCGGAGGGAGACTACGAGCAGTACTTC. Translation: CASSRSEGDYEQYF.

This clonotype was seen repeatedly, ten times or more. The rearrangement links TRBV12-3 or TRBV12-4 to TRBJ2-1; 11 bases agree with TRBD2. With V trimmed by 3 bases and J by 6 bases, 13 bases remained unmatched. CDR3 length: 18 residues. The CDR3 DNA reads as TGTGCCAGCAGTTTCGGGACCCTTAGCGGGAGGGACGTCAATGAGCAGTTCTTC. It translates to CASSFGTLSGRDVNEQFF.